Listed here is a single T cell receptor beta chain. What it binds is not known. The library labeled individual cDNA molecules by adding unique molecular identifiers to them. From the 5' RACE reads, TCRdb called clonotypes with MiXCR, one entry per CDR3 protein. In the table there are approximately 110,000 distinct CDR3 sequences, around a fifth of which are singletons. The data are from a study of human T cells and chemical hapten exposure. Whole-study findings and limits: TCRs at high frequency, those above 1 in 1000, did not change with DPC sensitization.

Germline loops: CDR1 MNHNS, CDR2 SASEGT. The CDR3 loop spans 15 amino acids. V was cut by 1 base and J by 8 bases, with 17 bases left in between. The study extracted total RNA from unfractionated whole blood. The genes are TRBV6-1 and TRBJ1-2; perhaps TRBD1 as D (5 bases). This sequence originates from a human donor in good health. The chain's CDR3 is CASSEVRDGAGGYTF. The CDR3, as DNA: TGTGCCAGCAGTGAAGTTAGAGATGGGGCTGGAGGCTACACCTTC.